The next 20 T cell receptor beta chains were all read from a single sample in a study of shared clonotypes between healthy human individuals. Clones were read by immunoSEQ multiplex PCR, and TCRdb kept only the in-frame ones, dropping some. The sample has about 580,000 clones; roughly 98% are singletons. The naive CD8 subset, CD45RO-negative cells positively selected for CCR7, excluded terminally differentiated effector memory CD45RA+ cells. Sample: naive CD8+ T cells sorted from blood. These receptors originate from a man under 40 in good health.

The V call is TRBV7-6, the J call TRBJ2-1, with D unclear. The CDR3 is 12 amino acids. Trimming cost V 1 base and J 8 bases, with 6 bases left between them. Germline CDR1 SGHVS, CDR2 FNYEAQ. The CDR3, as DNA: TGTGCCAGCAGCTTAGGTGCCGATGAGCAGTTCTTC. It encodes CASSLGADEQFF.

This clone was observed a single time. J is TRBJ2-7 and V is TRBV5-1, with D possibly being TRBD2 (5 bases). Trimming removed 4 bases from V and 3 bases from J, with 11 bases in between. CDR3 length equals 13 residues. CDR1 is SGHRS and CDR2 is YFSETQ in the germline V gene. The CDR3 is CASSVGGVYEQYF. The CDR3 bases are TGCGCCAGCAGCGTAGGAGGAGTCTACGAGCAGTACTTC.

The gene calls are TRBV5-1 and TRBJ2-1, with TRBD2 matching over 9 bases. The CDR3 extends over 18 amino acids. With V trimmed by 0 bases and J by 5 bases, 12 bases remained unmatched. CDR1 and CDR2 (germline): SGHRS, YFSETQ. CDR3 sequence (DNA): TGCGCCAGCAGCTTGGAGGGGATGGCGGGAGGGGTCCACAATGAGCAGTTCTTC. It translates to CASSLEGMAGGVHNEQFF.

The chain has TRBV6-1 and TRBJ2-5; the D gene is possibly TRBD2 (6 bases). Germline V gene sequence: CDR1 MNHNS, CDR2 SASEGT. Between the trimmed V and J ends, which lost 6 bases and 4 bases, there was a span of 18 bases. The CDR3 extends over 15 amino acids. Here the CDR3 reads CASRPLPGGTETQYF. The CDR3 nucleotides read TGTGCCAGCAGGCCCCTCCCTGGGGGGACAGAGACCCAGTACTTC.

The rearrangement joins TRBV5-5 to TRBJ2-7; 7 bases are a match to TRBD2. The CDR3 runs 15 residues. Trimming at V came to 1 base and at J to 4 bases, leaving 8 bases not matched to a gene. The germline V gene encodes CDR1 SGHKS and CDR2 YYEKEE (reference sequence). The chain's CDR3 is CASSLITGGLYEQYF. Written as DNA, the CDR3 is TGTGCCAGCAGCTTGATTACGGGAGGATTATACGAGCAGTACTTC.

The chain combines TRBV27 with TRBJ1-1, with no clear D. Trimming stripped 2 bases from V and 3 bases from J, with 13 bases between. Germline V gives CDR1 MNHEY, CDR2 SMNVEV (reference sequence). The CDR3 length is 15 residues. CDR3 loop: CASSLAKGRYTEAFF. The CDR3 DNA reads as TGTGCCAGCAGTTTAGCGAAGGGTAGGTACACTGAAGCTTTCTTT.

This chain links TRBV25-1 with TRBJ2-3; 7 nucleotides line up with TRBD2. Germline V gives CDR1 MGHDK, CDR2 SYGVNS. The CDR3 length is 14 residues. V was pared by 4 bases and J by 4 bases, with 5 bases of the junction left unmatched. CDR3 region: CASSGAGRADTQYF. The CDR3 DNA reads TGTGCCAGCAGTGGGGCAGGGAGGGCAGATACGCAGTATTTT. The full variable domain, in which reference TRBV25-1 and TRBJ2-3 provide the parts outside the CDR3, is EADIYQTPRYLVIGTGKKITLECSQTMGHDKMYWYQQDPGMELHLIHYSYGVNSTEKGDLSSESTVSRIRTEHFPLTLESARPSHTSQYLCASSGAGRADTQYFGPGTRLTVL.

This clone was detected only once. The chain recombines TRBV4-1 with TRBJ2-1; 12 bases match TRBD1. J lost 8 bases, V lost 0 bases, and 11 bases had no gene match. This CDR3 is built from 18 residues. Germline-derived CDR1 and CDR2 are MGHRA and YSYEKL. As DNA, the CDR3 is TGCGCCAGCAGCCAAGACCTTTTTGGGGACAGGGGGCTTGATGAGCAGTTCTTC. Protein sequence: CASSQDLFGDRGLDEQFF.

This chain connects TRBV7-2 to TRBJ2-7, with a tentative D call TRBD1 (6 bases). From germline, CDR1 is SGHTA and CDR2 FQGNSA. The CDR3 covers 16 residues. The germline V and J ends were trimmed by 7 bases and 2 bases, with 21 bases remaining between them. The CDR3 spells CASTTSPRGFTYEQYF. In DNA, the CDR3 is TGTGCCAGCACCACGAGCCCCAGGGGCTTTACCTACGAGCAGTACTTC. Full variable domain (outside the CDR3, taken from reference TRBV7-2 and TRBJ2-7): GAGVSQSPSNKVTEKGKDVELRCDPISGHTALYWYRQSLGQGLEFLIYFQGNSAPDKSGLPSDRFSAERTGGSVSTLTIQRTQQEDSAVYLCASTTSPRGFTYEQYFGPGTRLTVT.

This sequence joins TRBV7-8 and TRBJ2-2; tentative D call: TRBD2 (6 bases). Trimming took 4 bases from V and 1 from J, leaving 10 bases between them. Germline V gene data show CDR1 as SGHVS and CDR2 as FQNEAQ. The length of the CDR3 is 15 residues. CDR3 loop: CASSSLALNTGELFF. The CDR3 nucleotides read TGTGCCAGCAGCTCCCTAGCGTTGAACACCGGGGAGCTGTTTTTT.

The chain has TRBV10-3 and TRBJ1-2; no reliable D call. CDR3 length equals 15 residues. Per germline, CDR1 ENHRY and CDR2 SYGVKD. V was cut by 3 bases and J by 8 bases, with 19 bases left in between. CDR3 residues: CAISDTEGDLYGYTF. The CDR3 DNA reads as TGTGCCATCAGTGACACGGAGGGAGACCTATACGGCTACACCTTC.

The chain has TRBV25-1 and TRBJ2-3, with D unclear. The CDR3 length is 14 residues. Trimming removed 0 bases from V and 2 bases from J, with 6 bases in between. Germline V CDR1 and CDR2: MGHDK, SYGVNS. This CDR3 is CASSEYGATDTQYF. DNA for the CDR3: TGTGCCAGCAGTGAATACGGAGCCACAGATACGCAGTATTTT.

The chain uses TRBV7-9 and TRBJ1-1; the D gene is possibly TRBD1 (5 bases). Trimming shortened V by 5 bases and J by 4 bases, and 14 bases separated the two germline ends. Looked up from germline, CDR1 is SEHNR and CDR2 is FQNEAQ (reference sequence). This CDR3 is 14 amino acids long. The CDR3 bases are TGTGCCAGCAGCCCTCTTCAGGGTTTCACTGAAGCTTTCTTT. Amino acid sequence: CASSPLQGFTEAFF.

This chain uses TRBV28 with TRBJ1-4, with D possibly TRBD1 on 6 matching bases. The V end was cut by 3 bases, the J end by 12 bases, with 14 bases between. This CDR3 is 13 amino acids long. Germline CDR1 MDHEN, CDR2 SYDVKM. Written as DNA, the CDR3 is TGTGCCAGCAGTTTGGGCAGGGGATGGGAACTGTTTTTT. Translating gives CASSLGRGWELFF.

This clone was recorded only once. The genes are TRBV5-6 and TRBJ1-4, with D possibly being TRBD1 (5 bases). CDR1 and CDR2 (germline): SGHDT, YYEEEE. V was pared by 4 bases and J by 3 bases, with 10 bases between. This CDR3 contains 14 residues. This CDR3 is CASSPRVSNEKLFF. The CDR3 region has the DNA TGTGCCAGCAGCCCCAGGGTGTCTAATGAAAAACTGTTTTTT.

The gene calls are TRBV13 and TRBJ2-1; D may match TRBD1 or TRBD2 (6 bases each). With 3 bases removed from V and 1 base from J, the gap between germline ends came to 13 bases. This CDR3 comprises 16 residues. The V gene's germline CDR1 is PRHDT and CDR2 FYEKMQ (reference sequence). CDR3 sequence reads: CASSLGGIGSYNEQFF. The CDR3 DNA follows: TGTGCCAGCAGCTTGGGGGGCATCGGGTCCTACAATGAGCAGTTCTTC.

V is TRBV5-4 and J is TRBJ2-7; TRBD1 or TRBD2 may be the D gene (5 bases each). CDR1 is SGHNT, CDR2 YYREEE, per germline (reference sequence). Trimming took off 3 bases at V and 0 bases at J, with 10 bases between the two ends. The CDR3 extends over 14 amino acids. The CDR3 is CASSWGRHSYEQYF. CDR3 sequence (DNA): TGTGCCAGCAGCTGGGGACGCCACTCCTACGAGCAGTACTTC.

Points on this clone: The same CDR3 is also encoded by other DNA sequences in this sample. The CDR3 loop reads CASSPGLHTGELFF. The CDR3 DNA reads as TGTGCCAGCAGCCCGGGGCTTCACACCGGGGAGCTGTTTTTT. This chain connects TRBV11-2 to TRBJ2-2, with D tentatively TRBD1 or TRBD2 (5 bases each). The V and J ends lost 5 bases and 3 bases respectively, with 10 bases between them. CDR1 SGHAT and CDR2 FQNNGV come from the germline V gene. The CDR3 is made up of 14 amino acids.

The CDR3 region has the DNA TGTGCCAGCAGTGGGGCGGGAGCAACCTCGAGCACCGGGGAGCTGTTTTTT. Protein sequence: CASSGAGATSSTGELFF. J is TRBJ2-2 and V is TRBV9, with 7 bases fitting TRBD2. Germline CDR1 SGDLS, CDR2 YYNGEE. The CDR3 has 17 residues. The V and J ends lost 5 bases and 4 bases, in that order; junction bases with no gene match: 14.

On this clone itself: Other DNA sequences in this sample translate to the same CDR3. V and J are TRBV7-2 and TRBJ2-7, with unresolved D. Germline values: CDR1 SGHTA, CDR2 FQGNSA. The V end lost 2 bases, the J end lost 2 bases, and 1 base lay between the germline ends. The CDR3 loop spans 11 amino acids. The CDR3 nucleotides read TGTGCCAGCAGCTTAACCTACGAGCAGTACTTC. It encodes CASSLTYEQYF.